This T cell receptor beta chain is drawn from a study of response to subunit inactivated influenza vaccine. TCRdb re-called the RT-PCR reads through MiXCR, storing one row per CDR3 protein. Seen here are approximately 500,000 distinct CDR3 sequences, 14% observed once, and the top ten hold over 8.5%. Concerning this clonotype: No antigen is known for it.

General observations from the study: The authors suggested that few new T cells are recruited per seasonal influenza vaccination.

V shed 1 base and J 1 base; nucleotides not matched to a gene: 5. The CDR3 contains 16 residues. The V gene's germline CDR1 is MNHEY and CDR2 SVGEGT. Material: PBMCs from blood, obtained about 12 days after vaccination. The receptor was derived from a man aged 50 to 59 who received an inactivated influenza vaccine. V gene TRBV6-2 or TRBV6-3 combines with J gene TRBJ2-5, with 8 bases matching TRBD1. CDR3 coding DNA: TGTGCCAGCAGTTACTACCGGACAGGGCCCCAAGAGACCCAGTACTTC. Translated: CASSYYRTGPQETQYF.